These T cell receptor beta chains were read from a single sample in a study of shared clonotypes between healthy human individuals. Libraries were prepared by immunoSEQ multiplex PCR; TCRdb keeps only in-frame clonotypes and omits some of them. The sample has about 820,000 clones, 85% to 95% seen once. Sequencing input: naive CD8+ T cells sorted from blood. The origin of the receptors is a young man in good health. Each CDR3 is given with its conserved first and last residue. The D gene is left open where the match is weak. A row's size may be missing; if present it is once, few, many or a size class.

CDR3nt | CDR3aa | j_gene | v_gene | abundance | d_gene
TGTGCCAGCAGTGAACTAGCGGGAGGGATCACAGATACGCAGTATTTT | CASSELAGGITDTQYF | TRBJ2-3 | TRBV2 | - | TRBD2
TGTGCCACCAGAGCGGGAATGACAGATACGCAGTATTTT | CATRAGMTDTQYF | TRBJ2-3 | TRBV4-2 | - | TRBD2
TGTGCCACTGCCCAACTAGCGGGAGGTAGCACTACTCTGGAGACCCAGTACTTC | CATAQLAGGSTTLETQYF | TRBJ2-5 | TRBV27 | - | TRBD2
TGCGCCAGCAGCCAAAGAACTGGGGCTAAACTTGAGCAGTTCTTC | CASSQRTGAKLEQFF | TRBJ2-1 | TRBV4-1 | - | -
TGTGCCACCCGGGGAGGGCTGGGGGAGCAGTACTTC | CATRGGLGEQYF | TRBJ2-7 | TRBV2 | - | TRBD2
TGTGCCAGCAGCTTATACTCGTTATACGAGCAGTACTTC | CASSLYSLYEQYF | TRBJ2-7 | TRBV7-3 | - | -
TGTGCCAGCAGCGCACGGACTAGCGGGAGCGCGGGCGATGAGCAGTTCTTC | CASSARTSGSAGDEQFF | TRBJ2-1 | TRBV11-3 | - | TRBD2
TGTGCCAGTAGTATAAGCTTCGCGGGAGGCCGCGGGGAGCTGTTTTTT | CASSISFAGGRGELFF | TRBJ2-2 | TRBV19 | - | TRBD2
TGTGCCAGTAGTATAGGACGGTTGAATGAGCAGTTCTTC | CASSIGRLNEQFF | TRBJ2-1 | TRBV19 | - | -
TGTGCCAGCAGTGCTGGCGGCTCCGGCAACGAGCAGTACTTC | CASSAGGSGNEQYF | TRBJ2-7 | TRBV2 | - | -
TGTGCCAGCAGCCAAGATCGCGGGAACACAGATACGCAGTATTTT | CASSQDRGNTDTQYF | TRBJ2-3 | TRBV14 | - | -
TGTGCCAGCAAAGGGGACAGCTTCTACGAGCAGTACTTC | CASKGDSFYEQYF | TRBJ2-7 | TRBV2 | - | TRBD1
TGTGCCAGCAGAAGGACTAGCGGCACCTACAATGAGCAGTTCTTC | CASRRTSGTYNEQFF | TRBJ2-1 | TRBV6-1 | - | TRBD2
TGTGCCAGCAGTACCGTCCCGGGACTCAAAACGCAGTATTTT | CASSTVPGLKTQYF | TRBJ2-3 | TRBV27 | - | -
TGCAGCGTTGAACGGACAGGGACCCAGCATTTT | CSVERTGTQHF | TRBJ1-5 | TRBV29-1 | once | TRBD1
TGTGCCAGCAGCCCCATAGCGGGAGGGCCGGATGAGCAGTTCTTC | CASSPIAGGPDEQFF | TRBJ2-1 | TRBV11-3 | - | TRBD2
TGCAGCGTTGAAGGGGGACAGGGCTACGAGCAGTACTTC | CSVEGGQGYEQYF | TRBJ2-7 | TRBV29-1 | - | TRBD1
TGTGCCAGCAGTGATACTAGCGGGAGGGTCAGCTCCTACAATGAGCAGTTCTTC | CASSDTSGRVSSYNEQFF | TRBJ2-1 | TRBV2 | - | TRBD2
TGTGCCAGCGGTCCCTCCCGGACAGGGAACACCGGGGAGCTGTTTTTT | CASGPSRTGNTGELFF | TRBJ2-2 | TRBV7-9 | - | TRBD1
TGTGCCAGCAGCTTTCCGTCGCTGACACCCTCCTACGAGCAGTACTTC | CASSFPSLTPSYEQYF | TRBJ2-7 | TRBV7-9 | once | -
TGTGCCAGTAGTACAATGGGGACAGGGTTTTATAGCAATCAGCCCCAGCATTTT | CASSTMGTGFYSNQPQHF | TRBJ1-5 | TRBV19 | - | TRBD1
TGTGCCAGCAGCTACCTAGCGGGAGGGCCCCATGAGCAGTTCTTC | CASSYLAGGPHEQFF | TRBJ2-1 | TRBV7-9 | - | TRBD2
TGTGCCAGCAGTTTACAGCTAGCGGGAGAAGAGCAGTTCTTC | CASSLQLAGEEQFF | TRBJ2-1 | TRBV27 | - | TRBD2
TGTGCCAGCAGCTTAGCGATAGCGGGAGGCGATGAGCAGTTCTTC | CASSLAIAGGDEQFF | TRBJ2-1 | TRBV7-9 | - | TRBD2
TGTGCCAGCAGCTTAGGGGGGACTAGCGGAATCACAGATACGCAGTATTTT | CASSLGGTSGITDTQYF | TRBJ2-3 | TRBV11-3 | once | TRBD2
TGTGCCAGCAGCTTGGTTGACAGGGGAAGGGAAGAGCAGTACTTC | CASSLVDRGREEQYF | TRBJ2-7 | TRBV5-4 | - | TRBD1
TGTGCCAGCAGTTCTGGGGGACAGGGGAATCGCGAGCAGTACTTC | CASSSGGQGNREQYF | TRBJ2-7 | TRBV27 | - | TRBD1